This TCR beta chain was identified during a study of identifying expanded T cells in peripheral blood. Study results and caveats: Two-week clone count variance significantly increased as total template count grew. Approximately 1.2 clones differed between technical replicates, versus roughly 17 and 20 over time.

Some clones are missing from TCRdb's copy, which holds only in-frame ones; the method was immunoSEQ multiplex PCR. Of tens of thousands of clones detected, 65% to 85% appear once; the ten largest clones hold about 18%. This clone was recorded a few times. Antigen: not known. The TCR originated in a person between 18 and 69 years old in good health. The source material was blood.

The CDR3 nucleotides read TGCAGCGTTTCAAGGAACACCGGGGAGCTGTTTTTT. Translated: CSVSRNTGELFF. The genes are TRBV29-1 and TRBJ2-2; D is ambiguous. V lost 5 bases and J 1 base, leaving 5 bases between the germline ends. This CDR3 is 12 amino acids long. Germline CDR1 SQVTM, CDR2 ANQGSEA.